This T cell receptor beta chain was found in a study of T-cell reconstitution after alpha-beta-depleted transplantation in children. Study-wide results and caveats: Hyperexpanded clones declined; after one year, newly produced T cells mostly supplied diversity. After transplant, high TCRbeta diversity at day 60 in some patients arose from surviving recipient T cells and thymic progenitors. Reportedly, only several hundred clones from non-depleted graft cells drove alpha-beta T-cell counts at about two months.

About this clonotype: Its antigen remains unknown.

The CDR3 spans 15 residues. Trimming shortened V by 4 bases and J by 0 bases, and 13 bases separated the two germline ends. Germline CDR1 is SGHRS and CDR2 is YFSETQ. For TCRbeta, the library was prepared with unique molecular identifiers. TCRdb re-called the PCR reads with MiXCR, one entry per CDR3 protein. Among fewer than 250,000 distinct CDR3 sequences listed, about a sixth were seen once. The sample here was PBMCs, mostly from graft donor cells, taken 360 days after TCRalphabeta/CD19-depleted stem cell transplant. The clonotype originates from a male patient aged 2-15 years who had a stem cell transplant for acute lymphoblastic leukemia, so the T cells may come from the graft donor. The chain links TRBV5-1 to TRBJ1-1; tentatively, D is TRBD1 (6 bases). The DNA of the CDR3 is TGCGCCAGCAGCATTAGGACAGTCATGAACACTGAAGCTTTCTTT. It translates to CASSIRTVMNTEAFF.